Following are 8 T cell receptor beta chains from one sample sequenced in a study of spatial heterogeneity in lung cancer. TCRdb itself ran the 5' RACE reads through MiXCR, one entry per CDR3 protein. The sample lists around 11,000 distinct CDR3 sequences; 3% to 4.5% were seen once. Time point meaning: sample taken at primary tumor resection. Unsorted samples of tumor, nontumor lung or frozen PBMC had their whole RNA sequenced. The source material was normal lung tissue next to the tumor, sampled at surgery. These receptor sequences come from a male donor with early-stage non-small cell lung cancer.

Ten or more counts support this clonotype. Since the library was made to target alpha chains, this beta chain is a stray read and its abundance is not meaningful. The rearrangement uses TRBV3-1 and TRBJ1-2; possibly TRBD1 for D (6 bases). Germline V CDR1 and CDR2: LGHDT, YNNKEL (reference sequence). There are 14 residues in the CDR3. Trimming removed 4 bases from V and 8 bases from J, with 17 bases in between. The CDR3 DNA sequence: TGTGCCAGCAGCCGACAGGAGGGGCTAGAAGGCTACACCTTC. Protein product: CASSRQEGLEGYTF.

There are many counts of this clonotype. This beta chain came through as a stray read in a library set up for alpha chains, and its size says little. The rearrangement uses TRBV7-2 and TRBJ1-4, with TRBD1 matching 7 bases. CDR3 length equals 15 residues. V lost 5 bases, J lost 4 bases, and 7 bases stayed unmatched. Germline V CDR1 and CDR2: SGHTA, FQGNSA. CDR3 protein: CASSRTGANNEKLFF. CDR3 DNA sequence: TGTGCCAGCAGCCGAACAGGGGCGAATAATGAAAAACTGTTTTTT.

Relative to its sample, this clonotype is medium-sized. This beta chain lies outside the target of a library built for alpha chains; its clone size means little. The chain links TRBV27 to TRBJ2-3; D is possibly TRBD1 (6 bases). Germline V gene sequence: CDR1 MNHEY, CDR2 SMNVEV (reference sequence). The CDR3 length is 13 residues. Trimming took 3 bases from V and 8 from J, leaving 12 bases between them. The CDR3 sequence: CASSFQGYGTQYF. CDR3 nucleotide sequence: TGTGCCAGCAGTTTCCAGGGGTATGGTACGCAGTATTTT.

This clonotype was recorded at least ten times. The library was designed around alpha chains, so this beta chain is a stray read whose abundance carries little weight. The gene calls are TRBV7-9 and TRBJ1-5, with 10 bases identical to TRBD1. After removal of 6 bases from V and 5 bases from J, the junction contained 4 bases not matched to a gene. Germline CDR1 and CDR2: SEHNR and FQNEAQ (reference sequence). This CDR3 is 14 amino acids long. The CDR3 protein is CASRWDRGYQPQHF. CDR3 sequence (DNA): TGTGCCAGCAGGTGGGACAGGGGATATCAGCCCCAGCATTTT.

This clonotype rates as medium-sized. This beta chain was picked up by a library intended for alpha chains and is off target, so its count carries little meaning. The chain links TRBV11-2 to TRBJ2-1; D remains ambiguous. The V end lost 4 bases, the J end lost 1 base, and 5 bases lay between the germline ends. This CDR3 contains 13 residues. Per germline, CDR1 SGHAT and CDR2 FQNNGV. The CDR3 region is CASSSGSYNEQFF. CDR3 DNA sequence: TGTGCCAGCAGCTCCGGGTCCTACAATGAGCAGTTCTTC.

This clonotype was seen at least ten times. The library was designed around alpha chains, so this beta chain is a stray read whose abundance carries little weight. The chain uses TRBV2 and TRBJ1-3, with no clear D. Germline CDR1 SNHLY, CDR2 FYNNEI. The V and J ends lost 4 bases and 0 bases respectively, with 7 bases between them. The CDR3 sequence is 14 residues long. The CDR3 DNA reads as TGTGCCAGCAGTGGGAAGATCTCTGGAAACACCATATATTTT. It codes for CASSGKISGNTIYF.

This clonotype occurred a few times. Since it is a stray read in a library aimed at alpha chains, this beta chain has a size that is not meaningful. This rearrangement joins TRBV28 to TRBJ2-5; no clear D gene. The CDR3 runs to 11 residues. The germline gives CDR1 MDHEN, CDR2 SYDVKM. V was pared by 5 bases and J by 4 bases, with 5 bases between. The CDR3 DNA sequence: TGTGCCAGCAGTCTTAGAGAGACCCAGTACTTC. Translating it yields CASSLRETQYF.

This clonotype has a count of ten or more. This beta chain represents an off-target read in a library built for alpha chains; its size is of limited meaning. V gene TRBV12-3 or TRBV12-4 combines with J gene TRBJ1-6, with 11 bases matching TRBD1. The CDR3 has 15 amino acids. V gave up 0 bases and J gave up 14 bases; unmatched junction bases: 6. CDR3 coding DNA: TGTGCCAGCAGTTTAGCGGGACAGGGGGGTTCGGCCCTCCACTTT. Residues: CASSLAGQGGSALHF.